These 32 T cell receptor beta chains share one sample of origin, sequenced in a study of ipilimumab plus nivolumab after autologous stem cell transplantation. Data came from immunoSEQ multiplex PCR; TCRdb stores just in-frame clones and leaves some out. This sample carries fewer than 5,500 clones, roughly 80% of them seen once, and the ten largest clones take over 15%. Source: PBMCs, taken in a trial of ipilimumab plus nivolumab as post-transplant consolidation. These TCRs come from a male donor with multiple myeloma.

This clone was observed a handful of times. The CDR3 is CSVEPDVGGYEQYF. In DNA, the CDR3 is TGCAGCGTTGAACCCGACGTGGGGGGCTACGAGCAGTACTTC. The rearrangement links TRBV29-1 to TRBJ2-7; perhaps TRBD2 as D (6 bases). This CDR3 is 14 amino acids long. Trimming removed 2 bases at V and 3 bases at J, with 14 bases between. Germline lookup yields CDR1 SQVTM and CDR2 ANQGSEA.

The chain recombines TRBV14 with TRBJ2-1; 15 bases align to TRBD2. CDR3 length: 18 residues. Germline V gene data show CDR1 as SGHDN and CDR2 as FVKESK. The ends lost 4 bases at V and 6 bases at J; junction bases unmatched: 10. The CDR3 sequence is CASSLKTGTSGGFNEQFF. The CDR3 region has the DNA TGTGCCAGCAGCCTTAAAACCGGGACTAGCGGGGGGTTCAATGAGCAGTTCTTC.

In this sample, this clone turned up once. Here the CDR3 DNA reads TGCGCCAGCAGCCAAGATCGCACAGCGGATAACACCGGGGAGCTGTTTTTT. Translating gives CASSQDRTADNTGELFF. V and J are TRBV4-3 and TRBJ2-2, with D maybe TRBD2 (5 bases). The CDR3 totals 17 residues. Trimming removed 0 bases at V and 2 bases at J, with 13 bases between. From germline, CDR1 is LGHNA and CDR2 YSLEER.

The chain employs TRBV5-1 and TRBJ1-6; D gene uncertain. Trimming pared 0 bases from V and 6 bases from J, leaving 10 bases between. Germline loops: CDR1 SGHRS, CDR2 YFSETQ. The CDR3 spans 15 residues. CDR3 sequence reads: CASSLDRPINSPLHF. CDR3 DNA: TGCGCCAGCAGCTTGGATCGGCCGATTAATTCACCCCTCCACTTT.

The chain carries TRBV19 and TRBJ2-3; the match to TRBD1 covers 8 bases. V shed 5 bases and J 6 bases; nucleotides not matched to a gene: 4. The CDR3 spans 13 residues. Germline loops: CDR1 LNHDA, CDR2 SQIVND (reference sequence). DNA for the CDR3: TGTGCCAGTAGTGATGGACAGGGTGATACGCAGTATTTT. This sequence encodes CASSDGQGDTQYF.

The V call is TRBV30, the J call TRBJ2-7; possibly TRBD1 for D (6 bases). Deletions cut 2 bases from V and 2 bases from J, with 10 bases between. Looked up from germline, CDR1 is GTSNPN and CDR2 is SVGIG (reference sequence). This CDR3 has 13 residues. The CDR3 loop reads CAWSNRATYEQYF. The CDR3 DNA follows: TGTGCCTGGAGTAACAGGGCAACCTACGAGCAGTACTTC.

Details on this clone: An end of the junction does not agree with germline; a read error may underlie this. V gene TRBV4-3 combines with J gene TRBJ1-2; the match to TRBD1 covers 9 bases. Germline V lookup: CDR1 LGHNA, CDR2 YSLEER. The CDR3 runs to 15 residues. The chain's CDR3 is CASSPIRTGDYDYTF. DNA of the CDR3: TGCGCCAGCAGCCCCATCCGGACAGGGGACTATGACTACACCTTC.

This chain uses TRBV6-5 with TRBJ2-7, with D tentatively TRBD1 or TRBD2 (5 bases each). CDR3 length equals 14 residues. Germline-derived CDR1 and CDR2 are MNHEY and SVGAGI. V gave up 7 bases and J gave up 3 bases, with 16 bases separating them. In DNA form, the CDR3 reads TGTGCCAGCAAACCGGGGACGTTAGGCTACGAGCAGTACTTC. Protein sequence: CASKPGTLGYEQYF.

This clone was seen a few times. The rearrangement joins TRBV4-1 to TRBJ2-3; TRBD2 agrees at 9 bases. CDR1 MGHRA and CDR2 YSYEKL come from the germline V gene. With 4 bases clipped from V and 3 bases from J, the junction kept 11 bases outside the gene matches. The CDR3 is 17 residues long. The CDR3 DNA sequence: TGCGCCAGCAGCCTTGGCCAGGGCGGGGGGGCGACAGATACGCAGTATTTT. The encoded protein is CASSLGQGGGATDTQYF.

The rearrangement links TRBV15 to TRBJ1-2, with 7 bases lining up with TRBD1. This CDR3 contains 15 residues. CDR1 and CDR2 from the germline V gene are LNHNV and YYDKDF (reference sequence). Germline trimming cut 1 base from V and 2 bases from J; bases unmatched to any gene: 4. CDR3 coding DNA: TGTGCCACCAGCAGAGTGGCAGGGGGGAACTATGGCTACACCTTC. The encoded protein is CATSRVAGGNYGYTF.

The J gene is TRBJ1-6, the V gene TRBV7-2; D gene ambiguous. Germline lookup yields CDR1 SGHTA and CDR2 FQGNSA. V lost 3 bases and J lost 7, with 4 bases in between. The length of the CDR3 is 12 residues. CDR3 DNA: TGTGCCAGCAGCTTTTCCAATTCACCCCTCCACTTT. Residues: CASSFSNSPLHF.

V and J are TRBV7-7 and TRBJ2-4; D call uncertain. From germline, CDR1 is SSHAT and CDR2 FNYEAQ (reference sequence). Trimming took off 0 bases at V and 7 bases at J, with 10 bases between the two ends. This CDR3 has 14 amino acids. This CDR3 is CASSLAGLGNIQYF. Here the CDR3 DNA reads TGTGCCAGCAGCTTAGCAGGGTTGGGGAACATTCAGTACTTC.

This clone was seen more than once but under ten times. The chain carries TRBV28 and TRBJ2-7; unclear D gene. CDR1 and CDR2 (germline): MDHEN, SYDVKM. Trimming pared 8 bases from V and 3 bases from J, leaving 8 bases between. The CDR3 is made up of 11 amino acids. For the CDR3, the DNA is TGTGCCAGCGGGGTGGTCTACGAGCAGTACTTC. As protein: CASGVVYEQYF.

The genes are TRBV28 and TRBJ1-5, with D perhaps matching TRBD1 (6 bases). Between the trimmed V and J ends, which lost 5 bases and 3 bases, there was a span of 14 bases. Germline CDR1 and CDR2: MDHEN and SYDVKM. The CDR3 totals 15 residues. Here the CDR3 reads CASSTLGDINQPQHF. CDR3 bases: TGTGCCAGCAGTACCTTAGGGGACATCAATCAGCCCCAGCATTTT.

The V call is TRBV6-5, the J call TRBJ1-2; 9 nucleotides align to TRBD1. The CDR3 consists of 15 residues. Germline assignment: CDR1 MNHEY and CDR2 SVGAGI. J was trimmed by 3 bases and V by 2 bases; bases with no gene match: 4. Written as DNA, the CDR3 is TGTGCCAGCAGTTACCACGGACAGGGGTACTATGGCTACACCTTC. It translates to CASSYHGQGYYGYTF.

This clone was seen a single time. CDR3 in DNA: TGCGCCAGCAGCCCGGGACAGCTGGACACTGAAGCTTTCTTT. This codes for CASSPGQLDTEAFF. The V gene is TRBV5-1, the J gene TRBJ1-1; 7 nucleotides align to TRBD1. This CDR3 has 14 residues. CDR1 and CDR2 (germline): SGHRS, YFSETQ. Trimming cost V 4 bases and J 3 bases; bases outside gene matches: 6.

This clone was seen more than once but under ten times. The V and J genes are TRBV7-9 and TRBJ1-2; TRBD1 matches 10 bases. The CDR3 length is 14 residues. CDR1 SEHNR and CDR2 FQNEAQ come from the germline V gene (reference sequence). J lost 8 bases, V lost 11 bases, and 14 bases had no gene match. This CDR3 reads CAPNPPGQGPGYTF. For the CDR3, the DNA is TGTGCCCCCAACCCCCCGGGACAGGGGCCCGGCTACACCTTC.

The rearrangement links TRBV27 to TRBJ1-1; tentative D call: TRBD1 (5 bases). This CDR3 is built from 14 residues. Germline-derived CDR1 and CDR2 are MNHEY and SMNVEV (reference sequence). Deletions cut 7 bases from V and 4 bases from J, with 16 bases between. The chain's CDR3 is CASILRGFCTEAFF. Written as DNA, the CDR3 is TGTGCCAGCATATTGCGGGGGTTTTGCACTGAAGCTTTCTTT.

The chain links TRBV9 to TRBJ2-5; D is uncertain. The germline V gene has CDR1 SGDLS and CDR2 YYNGEE. V shed 0 bases and J shed 5 bases, with 11 bases lying between them. The length of the CDR3 is 14 residues. The CDR3, as DNA: TGTGCCAGCAGCGTAGATGGCTTTAGGGAGACCCAGTACTTC. Protein product: CASSVDGFRETQYF.

CDR3 loop: CASSFSNTGELFF. The CDR3 DNA reads TGTGCCAGCAGCTTCTCCAACACCGGGGAGCTGTTTTTT. The chain links TRBV7-3 to TRBJ2-2; D remains unclear. Germline V gene lookup returns CDR1 SGHTA and CDR2 FQGTGA. Trimming pared 3 bases from V and 2 bases from J, leaving 4 bases between. The CDR3 covers 13 residues.

This sequence joins TRBV2 and TRBJ2-2, with D maybe TRBD2 (6 bases). Trimming pared 6 bases from V and 10 bases from J, leaving 15 bases between. Germline V lookup: CDR1 SNHLY, CDR2 FYNNEI. This CDR3 has 13 residues. CDR3 loop: CASSPGLSSELFF. The CDR3 region has the DNA TGTGCCAGCAGCCCGGGACTTTCATCGGAGCTGTTTTTT.

J is TRBJ2-1 and V is TRBV29-1; 11 bases are a match to TRBD1. V lost 6 bases, J lost 4 bases, and 5 bases stayed unmatched. The V gene's germline CDR1 is SQVTM and CDR2 ANQGSEA. The CDR3 length is 14 residues. Here the CDR3 DNA reads TGCAGCGTCTCCGGGACAGGGGGTTACAATGAGCAGTTCTTC. This codes for CSVSGTGGYNEQFF.

The genes are TRBV5-1 and TRBJ2-4; TRBD1 matches 8 bases. In germline, CDR1 is SGHRS, CDR2 YFSETQ. This CDR3 spans 15 amino acids. The J segment lost 6 bases and the V segment lost 3 bases, leaving 8 bases of the junction unmatched. The CDR3 DNA is TGCGCCAGCAGCTCACTAATTGGACAGGGAAACATTCAGTACTTC. Protein: CASSSLIGQGNIQYF.

V usage is TRBV7-2 and J usage is TRBJ1-5; D is unclear. V gave up 2 bases and J gave up 5 bases, with 13 bases separating them. CDR1 SGHTA and CDR2 FQGNSA come from the germline V gene. The CDR3 runs to 15 residues. The CDR3 DNA is TGTGCCAGCAGCTTACTCCAGGCGGACCATCAGCCCCAGCATTTT. Protein sequence: CASSLLQADHQPQHF.

The V gene is TRBV7-8, the J gene TRBJ1-5; TRBD1 aligns across 8 bases. V lost 5 bases, J lost 2 bases, and 8 bases stayed unmatched. In germline, CDR1 is SGHVS, CDR2 FQNEAQ. CDR3 length: 16 amino acids. CDR3: CASSPIGQGGNQPQHF. For the CDR3, the DNA is TGTGCCAGCAGCCCGATCGGACAGGGCGGCAATCAGCCCCAGCATTTT. Looking up the rest from reference TRBV7-8 and TRBJ1-5 gives the full variable domain: GAGVSQSPRYKVAKRGQDVALRCDPISGHVSLFWYQQALGQGPEFLTYFQNEAQLDKSGLPSDRFFAERPEGSVSTLKIQRTQQEDSAVYLCASSPIGQGGNQPQHFGDGTRLSIL.

The rearrangement uses TRBV7-9 and TRBJ2-7; 14 positions agree with TRBD2. The CDR3 contains 17 residues. Trimming cost V 5 bases and J 3 bases; bases outside gene matches: 9. From germline, CDR1 is SEHNR and CDR2 FQNEAQ (reference sequence). For the CDR3, the DNA is TGTGCCAGCAGCCCGACTAGCGGGGGGGATTACCGCTACGAGCAGTACTTC. Translated, it gives CASSPTSGGDYRYEQYF.

The chain links TRBV6-1 to TRBJ1-1; D is unresolved. Trimming stripped 2 bases from V and 4 bases from J, with 8 bases between. Per the germline V gene, CDR1 is MNHNS and CDR2 is SASEGT. This CDR3 contains 13 residues. The CDR3 DNA reads TGTGCCAGCAGTGAAAGTTATGGCACTGAAGCTTTCTTT. It encodes CASSESYGTEAFF.

The J gene is TRBJ1-3, the V gene TRBV18; a possible D gene is TRBD1 (5 bases). Germline V lookup: CDR1 KGHSH, CDR2 LQKENI. The CDR3 sequence is 13 residues long. Trimming pared 4 bases from V and 8 bases from J, leaving 12 bases between. The CDR3 is CASSRDSFDTIYF. The CDR3 nucleotides are TGTGCCAGCTCACGGGACTCGTTTGACACCATATATTTT. Using reference TRBV18 and TRBJ1-3 for the parts outside the CDR3, the full variable domain is NAGVMQNPRHLVRRRGQEARLRCSPMKGHSHVYWYRQLPEEGLKFMVYLQKENIIDESGMPKERFSAEFPKEGPSILRIQQVVRGDSAAYFCASSRDSFDTIYFGEGSWLTVV.

The chain couples TRBV18 to TRBJ2-5; no firm D call. This CDR3 spans 13 amino acids. In germline, CDR1 is KGHSH, CDR2 LQKENI. Trimming shortened V by 3 bases and J by 2 bases, and 7 bases separated the two germline ends. The CDR3 nucleotides read TGTGCCAGCTCACCCATACCTCAAGAGACCCAGTACTTC. Its translation is CASSPIPQETQYF.

V gene TRBV4-2 combines with J gene TRBJ2-1; 11 bases fit TRBD2. V shed 1 base, J shed 8 bases, and the junction held 16 bases outside the gene matches. The CDR3 is 19 amino acids. Germline CDR1 is LGHNA and CDR2 is YNFKEQ. CDR3 nucleotide sequence: TGTGCCAGCAGCCAAGTTGTTAGCGGGAGGGACCAACACCCCGATGAGCAGTTCTTC. Translation: CASSQVVSGRDQHPDEQFF.

This chain links TRBV5-4 with TRBJ2-5; 12 bases fit TRBD2. V lost 0 bases and J lost 2; bases outside the gene matches: 5. The CDR3 spans 17 residues. Germline values: CDR1 SGHNT, CDR2 YYREEE (reference sequence). CDR3 in amino acids: CASSLALAGGPQETQYF. CDR3 nucleotide sequence: TGTGCCAGCAGCTTGGCTCTAGCGGGGGGGCCTCAAGAGACCCAGTACTTC.

CDR3 DNA sequence: TGTGCCAGCAGTTTCGGACTCTACAATGAGCAGTTCTTC. Its protein product is CASSFGLYNEQFF. V is TRBV27 and J is TRBJ2-1, with TRBD2 as a possible D gene (5 bases). The germline V and J ends were trimmed by 3 bases and 3 bases, with 6 bases remaining between them. The CDR3 extends over 13 amino acids. Looked up from germline, CDR1 is MNHEY and CDR2 is SMNVEV (reference sequence).